This is a list of T cell receptor beta chains from one sample in a study of naive and memory T cell subsets. TCRdb recomputed calls from the 5' RACE reads with MiXCR, one row per CDR3 protein. Seen here are 50,000 to 65,000 distinct CDR3 sequences, around 8% observed once, and the top ten hold approximately 9.4%. The receptors come from a female donor in good health. The CDR3 runs from the conserved cysteine through the conserved F or W. Fields, in order: CDR3 protein, J gene, V gene.

CDR3aa: CASSYSISQPQHF
j_gene: TRBJ1-5
v_gene: TRBV6-5

CDR3aa: CASSPPGHQANEKLFF
j_gene: TRBJ1-4
v_gene: TRBV12-3/TRBV12-4

CDR3aa: CASSSGQLVDGYTF
j_gene: TRBJ1-2
v_gene: TRBV5-1

CDR3aa: CSARDSTANTEAFF
j_gene: TRBJ1-1
v_gene: TRBV20-1

CDR3aa: CASTGGDGYTF
j_gene: TRBJ1-2
v_gene: TRBV6-5

CDR3aa: CASSLAGAAQETQYF
j_gene: TRBJ2-5
v_gene: TRBV5-4

CDR3aa: CASADSRYEQYF
j_gene: TRBJ2-7
v_gene: TRBV6-5

CDR3aa: CSVEGTGVLSYNEQFF
j_gene: TRBJ2-1
v_gene: TRBV29-1

CDR3aa: CASTTGGEDYNTEAFF
j_gene: TRBJ1-1
v_gene: TRBV6-6

CDR3aa: CASSLGQGGTEAFF
j_gene: TRBJ1-1
v_gene: TRBV6-5

CDR3aa: CASSLARTGVRGYTF
j_gene: TRBJ1-2
v_gene: TRBV7-9

CDR3aa: CASSPQLAGGQPYNEQFF
j_gene: TRBJ2-1
v_gene: TRBV6-2/TRBV6-3

CDR3aa: CASSQEWGGNTEAFF
j_gene: TRBJ1-1
v_gene: TRBV14

CDR3aa: CASSLTQGTEAFF
j_gene: TRBJ1-1
v_gene: TRBV7-2

CDR3aa: CASSLATSGGYNEQFF
j_gene: TRBJ2-1
v_gene: TRBV5-1

CDR3aa: CASSLAWASYNEQFF
j_gene: TRBJ2-1
v_gene: TRBV5-4

CDR3aa: CASRTGIVDYGYTF
j_gene: TRBJ1-2
v_gene: TRBV28

CDR3aa: CASSSGTPNTGELFF
j_gene: TRBJ2-2
v_gene: TRBV11-3

CDR3aa: CASSEGSGWAQPQHF
j_gene: TRBJ1-5
v_gene: TRBV6-1

CDR3aa: CASSFEYRGRARETQYF
j_gene: TRBJ2-5
v_gene: TRBV28

CDR3aa: CASSFGSGGTETQYF
j_gene: TRBJ2-5
v_gene: TRBV12-3/TRBV12-4

CDR3aa: CASSPDGDWSSYNEQFF
j_gene: TRBJ2-1
v_gene: TRBV4-3

CDR3aa: CASSFAAAGSYEQYF
j_gene: TRBJ2-7
v_gene: TRBV27

CDR3aa: CASSSLAGGGEQFF
j_gene: TRBJ2-1
v_gene: TRBV5-1

CDR3aa: CSARSPREVGTEAFF
j_gene: TRBJ1-1
v_gene: TRBV20-1

CDR3aa: CASSHQGQDTEAFF
j_gene: TRBJ1-1
v_gene: TRBV5-1

CDR3aa: CASRVGRSSPLHF
j_gene: TRBJ1-6
v_gene: TRBV12-3/TRBV12-4